Listed below are T cell receptor beta chains from one sample, sequenced in a study of T cell repertoires in cytomegalovirus infection. TCRdb processed the reads anew with MiXCR; each CDR3 protein has one entry. The table has 750,000 to 950,000 distinct CDR3 sequences, 25% to 30% seen once; the top ten hold 13%. For these receptors, no antigen is known. This material consisted of cultured CD8+ T cells from PBMCs, taken from culture after CMV antigen stimulation. The receptors stem from a human donor in good health (CMV status not recorded). Some clones in this sample may be carry-over from other donors' samples. CDR3s include the opening cysteine and the closing phenylalanine or tryptophan. Each record gives: D gene, V gene, J gene, clone size, CDR3 DNA, CDR3 protein. D genes are given only for firm matches. Size is omitted from some rows. Given values are once, few, many or a class for expanded clones.

>TRBD2|TRBV12-5|TRBJ2-1|few
TGTGCTAGTGGCCCGGGGGGGGTAGAAGAGCAGTTCTTC
CASGPGGVEEQFF
>TRBD1|TRBV6-1|TRBJ2-7|few
TGTGCCAGCAGTGAATACGGACAGGCGCCCTACGAGCAGTACTTC
CASSEYGQAPYEQYF
>NA|TRBV6-5|TRBJ1-6|NA
TGTGCCAGCAGTTGGGGGGGGTATAATTCACCCCTCCACTTT
CASSWGGYNSPLHF
>NA|TRBV12-3/TRBV12-4|TRBJ1-1|NA
TGTGCCAGCACCTCGCCGGCCCACACTGAAGCTTTCTTT
CASTSPAHTEAFF
>TRBD1|TRBV6-8|TRBJ1-2|NA
TGTGCCAGCAGGCCGGGACAGAGCTATGGCTACACCTTC
CASRPGQSYGYTF
>TRBD1|TRBV4-2|TRBJ1-4|NA
TGTGCCAGCAGCCAAGTGACAGGGGATAATGAAAAACTGTTTTTT
CASSQVTGDNEKLFF
>TRBD1|TRBV20-1|TRBJ1-1|NA
TGCAGTGCTAGAGTCCCAGGACAGGCGAACGGTGAAGCTTTCTTT
CSARVPGQANGEAFF
>TRBD1|TRBV7-2|TRBJ1-5|many
TGTGCCAGCAGCCCTCAGGGACAGGCCTCCGATTTT
CASSPQGQASDF
>NA|TRBV19|TRBJ1-1|few
TGTGCCAGTAGTTATGACATCTGGGGCACTGAAGCTTTCTTT
CASSYDIWGTEAFF
>NA|TRBV7-8|TRBJ2-7|NA
TGTGCCAGCAGCTTTCCGACAGCTCCCGGGCAGTACTTC
CASSFPTAPGQYF
>NA|TRBV6-1|TRBJ2-2|few
TGTGCCACATCCCCTTACTACAACACCGGGGAGCTGTTTTTT
CATSPYYNTGELFF
>TRBD2|TRBV7-9|TRBJ2-2|many
TGTGCCAGCAGCACTTCCAGGCTAGCGGGGGTCACCGGGGAGCTGTTTTTT
CASSTSRLAGVTGELFF
>NA|TRBV27|TRBJ2-1|NA
TGTGCCAGCAGTACTACTTATGAGCAGTTCTTC
CASSTTYEQFF
>NA|TRBV9|TRBJ1-3|NA
TGTGCCAGCAGCGTAGCGGGCTCTGGAAACACCATATATTTT
CASSVAGSGNTIYF
>TRBD1|TRBV6-2/TRBV6-3|TRBJ1-2|few
TGTGCCAGCAGTACCTCCGGACAGGGAGGTGGCTACACCTTC
CASSTSGQGGGYTF
>NA|TRBV5-1|TRBJ1-4|few
TGCGCCAGCAGCTTGGGTTTAAGGACCAATAATGAAAAACTGTTTTTT
CASSLGLRTNNEKLFF
>NA|TRBV2|TRBJ1-1|NA
TGTGCCAGCAGTGAAGGACAAATGGCTTTCTTT
CASSEGQMAFF
>NA|TRBV27|TRBJ1-5|many
TGTGCCAGCAGCCGAGCCAGGGATCAGCCCCAGCATTTT
CASSRARDQPQHF
>NA|TRBV12-3/TRBV12-4|TRBJ1-4|NA
TGTGCCAGCAGTTTCTCCCGTGGACCTAATGAAAAACTGTTTTTT
CASSFSRGPNEKLFF
>NA|TRBV28|TRBJ2-2|few
TGTGCCAGCAGTTTCCAGGGAGCGAACACCGGGGAGCTGTTTTTT
CASSFQGANTGELFF
>TRBD1|TRBV6-1|TRBJ1-2|NA
TGTGCCAGCAGACAGGGGGCGGCTTGGAACTATGGCTACACCTTC
CASRQGAAWNYGYTF
>NA|TRBV5-5|TRBJ1-2|once
TGTGCCAGCAGCTTGGGGGGGGCCCCAGTGGGGTGCACCTTC
CASSLGGAPVGCTF
>NA|TRBV9|TRBJ2-2|NA
TGTGCCAGCAGCCCCCCGCCTTACACCGGGGAGCTGTTTTTT
CASSPPPYTGELFF
>TRBD1|TRBV6-5|TRBJ1-1|few
TGTGCCAGCAGCTACGACAGGGTGTACACTGAAGCTTTCTTT
CASSYDRVYTEAFF
>NA|TRBV11-2|TRBJ1-4|NA
TGTGCCAGCAGCTTAGAGGAGCGGGTTAATGAAAAACTGTTTTTT
CASSLEERVNEKLFF
>NA|TRBV7-6|TRBJ2-7|few
TGTGCCAGCAGCTCGCCTCGGGGCCTTACTTACTTC
CASSSPRGLTYF
>NA|TRBV4-3|TRBJ2-1|few
TGCGCCAGCAGCCAGCAACCTTCGAATGAGCAGTTCTTC
CASSQQPSNEQFF
>TRBD1|TRBV27|TRBJ1-1|NA
TGTGCCAGCAGTAAAAGACAGGGGGGCACTGAAGCTTTCTTT
CASSKRQGGTEAFF
>TRBD1|TRBV5-1|TRBJ2-7|NA
TGCGCCAGCAGCTTGGAGCCGACACAGGGGGGCTACGAGCAGTACTTC
CASSLEPTQGGYEQYF
>NA|TRBV27|TRBJ2-1|few
TGTGCCAGCAGTTTAACCCGTGAATTCAATGAGCAGTTCTTC
CASSLTREFNEQFF
>NA|TRBV4-1|TRBJ2-7|many
TGCGCCAGCAGCCAAGATCCCTCGTTCTCCTACGAGCAGTACTTC
CASSQDPSFSYEQYF
>NA|TRBV12-3/TRBV12-4|TRBJ1-2|NA
TGTGCCAGCAGTTGGGGTACGGCCAACTATGGCTACACCTTC
CASSWGTANYGYTF
>NA|TRBV19|TRBJ1-1|few
TGTGCCAGCGCAGGGTCCCCCACTGAAGCTTTCTTT
CASAGSPTEAFF
>NA|TRBV13|TRBJ1-2|NA
TGTGCCAGCAGCCAGACGGGTTTTGATGGCTACACCTTC
CASSQTGFDGYTF
>NA|TRBV12-3/TRBV12-4|TRBJ2-2|few
TGTGCCAGCAGTTTACAGGGCGAGGCGAACACCGGGGAGCTGTTTTTT
CASSLQGEANTGELFF
>NA|TRBV7-2|TRBJ1-5|few
TGTGCCAGCAGCTTAACGACAGACTTATACAATCAGCCCCAGCATTTT
CASSLTTDLYNQPQHF